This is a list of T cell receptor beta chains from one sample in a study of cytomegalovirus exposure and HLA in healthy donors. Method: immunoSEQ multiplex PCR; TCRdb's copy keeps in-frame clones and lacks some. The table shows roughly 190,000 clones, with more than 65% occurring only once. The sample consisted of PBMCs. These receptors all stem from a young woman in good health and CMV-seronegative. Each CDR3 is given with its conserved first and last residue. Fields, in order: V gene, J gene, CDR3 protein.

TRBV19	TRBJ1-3	CATRSGGYSGNTIYF
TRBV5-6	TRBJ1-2	CASSPEISGGYTF
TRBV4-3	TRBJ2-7	CASSQDRAGFDEQYF
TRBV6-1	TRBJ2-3	CASGLAVTDTQYF
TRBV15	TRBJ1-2	CATSKRQAALLGYTF
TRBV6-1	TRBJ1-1	CASRIQPNTEAFF
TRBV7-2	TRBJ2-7	CASTHQGYEQYF
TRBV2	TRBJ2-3	CASSASTDTQYF
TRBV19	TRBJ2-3	CASIIGGGRLSPDTQYF
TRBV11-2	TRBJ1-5	CASSLAGFGSNQPQHF
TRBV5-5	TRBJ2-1	CASSLWQGPPYNEQFF
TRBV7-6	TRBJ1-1	CASSLIRDRVTEAFF
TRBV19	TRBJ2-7	CASSIAGGPGYEQYF
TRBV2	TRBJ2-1	CASSERGFLAGGNEQFF
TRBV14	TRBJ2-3	CASSHKQGPSADTQYF
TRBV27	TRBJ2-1	CASSLFLRSEQFF
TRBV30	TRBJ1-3	CACRGPGGTSGNTIYF
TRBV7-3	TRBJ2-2	CASSSRLAGGITGELFF
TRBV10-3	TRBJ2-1	CAIGGGLAYNEQFF
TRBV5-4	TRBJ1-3	CASSPRQGPNSGNTIYF
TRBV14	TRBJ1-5	CASSQDTQHSNQPQHF
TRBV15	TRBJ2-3	CATSTPPGGHSTDTQYF
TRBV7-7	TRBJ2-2	CASSFSLNTGELFF
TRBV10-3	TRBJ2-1	CAISESGGFGNEQFF
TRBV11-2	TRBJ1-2	CASSLVRSSGPGYGYTF
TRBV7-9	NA	CASSSDRRSSYEQYF
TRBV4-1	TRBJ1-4	CASSQVLFQGEKLFF
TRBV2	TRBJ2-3	CASRGLANSDTQYF
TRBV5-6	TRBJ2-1	CASSLGHSAEQFF
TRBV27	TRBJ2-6	CASRTGTPRGPGANVLTF
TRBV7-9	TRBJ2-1	CASSLDPGSKADEQFF
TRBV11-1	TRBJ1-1	CASSPIQSLAEAFF
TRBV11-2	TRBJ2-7	CASSAGTPTYEQYF
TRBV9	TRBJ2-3	CASSVDSGGTDTQYF
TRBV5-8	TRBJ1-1	CASSLGDRVRTEAFF
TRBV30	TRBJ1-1	CACYRGRRTEAFF
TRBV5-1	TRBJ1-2	CASSKDRDGYTF
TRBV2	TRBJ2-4	CASHSGVAKNIQYF
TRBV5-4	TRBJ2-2	CASSLDPNGELFF
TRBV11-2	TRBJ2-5	CASSLVVGGETQYF
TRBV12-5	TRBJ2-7	CASGPGGPQRTYEQYF
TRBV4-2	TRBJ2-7	CASSQDDSSYEQYF
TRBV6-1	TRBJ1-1	CASSGGENTEAFF
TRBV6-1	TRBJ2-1	CASSEASGGGFEQFF
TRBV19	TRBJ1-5	CASSMGVFQRTFKAGQPQHF
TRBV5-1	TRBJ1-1	CASSFQGQGRNTEAFF
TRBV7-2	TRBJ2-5	CASSLYRGQGQETQYF
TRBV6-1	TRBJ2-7	CASSEAGDSSYEQYF
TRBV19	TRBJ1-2	CASSARSTPYYGYTF
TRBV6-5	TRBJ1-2	CASRPLDRANYGYTF
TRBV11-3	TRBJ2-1	CASSREGSYNEQFF
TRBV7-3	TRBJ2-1	CASSLNFRTSGSNEQFF
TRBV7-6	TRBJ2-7	CASSRDSSYEQYF
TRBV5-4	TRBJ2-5	CASSPRVEHGGETQYF
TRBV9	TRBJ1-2	CASRDPSRDRGGPNYGYTF
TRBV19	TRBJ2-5	CASSMVKGEETQYF
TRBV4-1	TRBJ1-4	CASSHSGAGAQGDEKLFF
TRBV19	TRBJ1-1	CASSIGTGVNTEAFF